This TCR beta chain emerged from a study of shared clonotypes between healthy human individuals. At the level of the study: Three plates each covered CD4 naive and memory; CD8 naive two, CD8 memory one. Study findings and constraints: What limited the represented genetic and exposure-history diversity was the small number of donors. Despite large depth, rarefaction showed incomplete sorted-subset sequencing.

Assay used: immunoSEQ multiplex PCR; TCRdb lists only in-frame clones, some missing. The sample has 2 million to 3 million clones, 80% to 95% seen once. Splitting the CD4+ cells yielded a CD45RA+ naive subset and a CD45RA-negative memory subset. CDR3 length: 13 residues. Trimming at V came to 10 bases and at J to 5 bases, leaving 11 bases not matched to a gene. Germline-derived CDR1 and CDR2 are ENHRY and SYGVKD. Points on this clone: Its specificity is unknown.

The chain employs TRBV10-3 and TRBJ2-7; TRBD1 aligns across 7 bases. The receptor was derived from a man younger than 30 in good health. Some clones in this sample may be carry-over from other donors' samples. The source material was naive CD4+ T cells from PBMCs. Documented subset: CD45RA+ positively selected. The CDR3 region has the DNA TGTGCCAGCAGAAAACAGGGGATTGACGAGCAGTACTTC. Translation gives CASRKQGIDEQYF.